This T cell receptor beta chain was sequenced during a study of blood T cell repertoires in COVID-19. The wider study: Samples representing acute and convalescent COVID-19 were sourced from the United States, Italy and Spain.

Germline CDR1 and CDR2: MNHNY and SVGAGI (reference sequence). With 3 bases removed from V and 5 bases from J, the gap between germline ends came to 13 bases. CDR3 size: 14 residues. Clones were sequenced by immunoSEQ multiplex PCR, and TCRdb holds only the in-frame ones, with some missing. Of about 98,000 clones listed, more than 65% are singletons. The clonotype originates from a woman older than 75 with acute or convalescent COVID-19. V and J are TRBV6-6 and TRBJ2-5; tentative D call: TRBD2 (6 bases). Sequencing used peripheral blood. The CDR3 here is CASSYRRGWETQYF. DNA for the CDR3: TGTGCCAGCAGTTATCGGAGGGGTTGGGAGACCCAGTACTTC.